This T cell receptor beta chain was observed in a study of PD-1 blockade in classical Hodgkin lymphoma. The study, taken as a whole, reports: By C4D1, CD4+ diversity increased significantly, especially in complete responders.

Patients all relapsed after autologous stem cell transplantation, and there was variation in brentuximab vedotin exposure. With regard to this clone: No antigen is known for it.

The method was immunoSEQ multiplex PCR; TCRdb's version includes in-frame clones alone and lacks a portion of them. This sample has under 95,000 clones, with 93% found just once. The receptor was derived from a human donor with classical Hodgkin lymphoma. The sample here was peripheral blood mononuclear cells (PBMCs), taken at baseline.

For the CDR3, the DNA is TGTGCCAGCAGTTCGACCGGGACAGGGAACACTGAAGCTTTCTTT. Translating gives CASSSTGTGNTEAFF. V usage is TRBV6-6 and J usage is TRBJ1-1, with 8 bases fitting TRBD1. V dropped 4 bases and J dropped 1; count of bases not matched to a gene: 5. The CDR3 is 15 residues long. Germline CDR1 reads MNHNY; CDR2 reads SVGAGI (reference sequence).